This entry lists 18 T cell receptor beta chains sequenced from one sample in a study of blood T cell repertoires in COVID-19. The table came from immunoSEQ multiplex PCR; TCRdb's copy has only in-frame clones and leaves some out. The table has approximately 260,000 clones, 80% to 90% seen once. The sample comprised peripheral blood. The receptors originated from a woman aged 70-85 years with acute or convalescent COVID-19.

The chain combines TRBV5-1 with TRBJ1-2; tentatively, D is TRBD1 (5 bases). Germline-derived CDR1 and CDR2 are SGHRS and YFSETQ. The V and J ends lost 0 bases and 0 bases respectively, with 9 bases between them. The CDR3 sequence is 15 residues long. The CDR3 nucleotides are TGCGCCAGCAGCTTGGCGGGGGTTGCTAACTATGGCTACACCTTC. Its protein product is CASSLAGVANYGYTF.

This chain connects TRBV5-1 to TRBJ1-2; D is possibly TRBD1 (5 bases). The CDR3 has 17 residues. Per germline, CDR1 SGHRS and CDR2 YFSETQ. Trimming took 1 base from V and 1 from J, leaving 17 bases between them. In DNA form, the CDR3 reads TGCGCCAGCAGCTTGAGGACAACCAGAGTAGATAACTATGGCTACACCTTC. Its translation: CASSLRTTRVDNYGYTF.

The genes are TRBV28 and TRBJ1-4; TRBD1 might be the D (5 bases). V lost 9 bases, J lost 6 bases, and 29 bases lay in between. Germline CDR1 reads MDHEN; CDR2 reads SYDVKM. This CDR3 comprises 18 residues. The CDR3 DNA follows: TGTGCCAGTCCCCCCCCAGGGAGGCGGGCTTTCGGGGATGAAAAACTGTTTTTT. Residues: CASPPPGRRAFGDEKLFF.

CDR3 sequence: CASSPGYNSPLHF. In nucleotides, the CDR3 is TGTGCCAGCAGTCCGGGGTATAATTCACCCCTCCACTTT. This rearrangement joins TRBV6-5 to TRBJ1-6; the D is unclear. CDR1 MNHEY and CDR2 SVGAGI come from the germline V gene. V lost 5 bases, J lost 4 bases, and 6 bases lay in between. The CDR3 has 13 residues.

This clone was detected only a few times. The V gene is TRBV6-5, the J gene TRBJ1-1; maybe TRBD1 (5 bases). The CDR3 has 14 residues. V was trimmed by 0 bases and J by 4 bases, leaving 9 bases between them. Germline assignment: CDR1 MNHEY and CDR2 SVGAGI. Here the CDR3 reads CASSYSTQGTEAFF. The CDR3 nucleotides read TGTGCCAGCAGTTACTCGACCCAGGGCACTGAAGCTTTCTTT.

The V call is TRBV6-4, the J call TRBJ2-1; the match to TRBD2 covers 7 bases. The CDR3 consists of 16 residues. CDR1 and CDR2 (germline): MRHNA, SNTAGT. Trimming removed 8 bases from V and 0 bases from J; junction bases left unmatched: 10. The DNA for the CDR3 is TGTGCCAGCTCCGAGGGTGGGACTACCTCCTACAATGAGCAGTTCTTC. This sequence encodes CASSEGGTTSYNEQFF.

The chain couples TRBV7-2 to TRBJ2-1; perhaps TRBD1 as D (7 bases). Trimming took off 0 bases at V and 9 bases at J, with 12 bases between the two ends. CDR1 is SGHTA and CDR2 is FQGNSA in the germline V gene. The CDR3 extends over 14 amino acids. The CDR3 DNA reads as TGTGCCAGCAGCTTAGCTTTCAGGGGGGCTGAGCAGTTCTTC. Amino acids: CASSLAFRGAEQFF.

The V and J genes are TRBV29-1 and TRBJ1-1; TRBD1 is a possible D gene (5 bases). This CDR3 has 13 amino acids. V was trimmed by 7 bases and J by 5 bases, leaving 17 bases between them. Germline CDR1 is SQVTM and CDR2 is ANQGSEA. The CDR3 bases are TGCAGCGCAAACGGGGGAGGACGAACTGAAGCTTTCTTT. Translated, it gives CSANGGGRTEAFF.

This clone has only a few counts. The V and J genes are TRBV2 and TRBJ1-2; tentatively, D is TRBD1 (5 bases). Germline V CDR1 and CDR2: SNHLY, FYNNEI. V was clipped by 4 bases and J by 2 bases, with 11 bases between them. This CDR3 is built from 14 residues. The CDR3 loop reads CASSGQLPNYGYTF. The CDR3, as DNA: TGTGCCAGCAGTGGACAGCTCCCGAACTATGGCTACACCTTC.

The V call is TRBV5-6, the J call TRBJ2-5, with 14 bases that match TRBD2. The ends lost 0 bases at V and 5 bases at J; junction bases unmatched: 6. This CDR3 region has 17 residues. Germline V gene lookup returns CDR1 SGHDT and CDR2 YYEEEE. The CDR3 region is CASSLAGTSGGLETQYF. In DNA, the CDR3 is TGTGCCAGCAGCTTGGCCGGGACTAGCGGGGGTTTGGAGACCCAGTACTTC.

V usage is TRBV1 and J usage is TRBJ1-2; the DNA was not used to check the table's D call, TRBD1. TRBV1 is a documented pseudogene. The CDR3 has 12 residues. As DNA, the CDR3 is TGCACCAGCAGCCAAGACCCCAATGGCTACACCTTC. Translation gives CTSSQDPNGYTF.

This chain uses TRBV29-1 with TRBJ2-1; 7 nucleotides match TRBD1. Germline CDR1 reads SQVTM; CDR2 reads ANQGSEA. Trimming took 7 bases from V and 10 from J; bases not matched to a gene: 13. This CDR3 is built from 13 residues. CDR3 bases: TGCAGCGCCTCAGACAGGGTATTCAGGGAGCAGTTCTTC. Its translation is CSASDRVFREQFF.

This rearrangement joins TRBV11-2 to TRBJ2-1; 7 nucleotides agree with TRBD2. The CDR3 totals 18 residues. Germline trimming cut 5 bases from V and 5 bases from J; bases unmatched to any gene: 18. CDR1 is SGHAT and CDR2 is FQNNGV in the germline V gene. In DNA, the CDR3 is TGTGCCAGCAGCCCTTGGGGGGGGTCGGGTAATTTAGACAATGAGCAGTTCTTC. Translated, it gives CASSPWGGSGNLDNEQFF.

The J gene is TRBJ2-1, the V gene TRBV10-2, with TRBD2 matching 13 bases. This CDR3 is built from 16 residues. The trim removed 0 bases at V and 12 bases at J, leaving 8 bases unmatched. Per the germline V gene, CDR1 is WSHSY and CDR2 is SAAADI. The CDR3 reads CASSESAGTSGVGQFF. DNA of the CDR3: TGCGCCAGCAGTGAGTCGGCCGGGACTAGCGGGGTAGGGCAGTTCTTC.

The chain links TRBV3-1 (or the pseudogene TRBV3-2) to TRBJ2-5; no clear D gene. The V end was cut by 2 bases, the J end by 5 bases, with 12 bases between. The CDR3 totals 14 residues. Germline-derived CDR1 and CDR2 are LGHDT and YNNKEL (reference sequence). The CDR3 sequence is CASSQPLRRETQYF. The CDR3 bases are TGTGCCAGCAGCCAACCTCTACGCCGGGAGACCCAGTACTTC.

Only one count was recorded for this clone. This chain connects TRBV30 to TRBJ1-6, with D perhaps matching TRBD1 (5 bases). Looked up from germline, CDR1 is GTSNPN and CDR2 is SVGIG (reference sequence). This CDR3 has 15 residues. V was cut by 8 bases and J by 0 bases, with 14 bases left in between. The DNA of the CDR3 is TGTGCCGGACGACAGACGAGCTCCTATAATTCACCCCTCCACTTT. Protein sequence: CAGRQTSSYNSPLHF.

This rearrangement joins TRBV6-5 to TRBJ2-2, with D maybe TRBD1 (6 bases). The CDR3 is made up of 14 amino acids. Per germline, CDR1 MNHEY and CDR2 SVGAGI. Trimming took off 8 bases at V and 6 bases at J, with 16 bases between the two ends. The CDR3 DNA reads TGTGCCAGCCCGGCAGGGGCGAGGGCCGGGGAGCTGTTTTTT. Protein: CASPAGARAGELFF.

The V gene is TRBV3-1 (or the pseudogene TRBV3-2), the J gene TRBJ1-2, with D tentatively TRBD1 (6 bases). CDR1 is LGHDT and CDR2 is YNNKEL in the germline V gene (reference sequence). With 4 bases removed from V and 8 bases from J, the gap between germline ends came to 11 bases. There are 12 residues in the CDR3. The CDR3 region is CASSPGVGGYTF. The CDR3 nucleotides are TGTGCCAGCAGCCCAGGGGTTGGCGGCTACACCTTC.